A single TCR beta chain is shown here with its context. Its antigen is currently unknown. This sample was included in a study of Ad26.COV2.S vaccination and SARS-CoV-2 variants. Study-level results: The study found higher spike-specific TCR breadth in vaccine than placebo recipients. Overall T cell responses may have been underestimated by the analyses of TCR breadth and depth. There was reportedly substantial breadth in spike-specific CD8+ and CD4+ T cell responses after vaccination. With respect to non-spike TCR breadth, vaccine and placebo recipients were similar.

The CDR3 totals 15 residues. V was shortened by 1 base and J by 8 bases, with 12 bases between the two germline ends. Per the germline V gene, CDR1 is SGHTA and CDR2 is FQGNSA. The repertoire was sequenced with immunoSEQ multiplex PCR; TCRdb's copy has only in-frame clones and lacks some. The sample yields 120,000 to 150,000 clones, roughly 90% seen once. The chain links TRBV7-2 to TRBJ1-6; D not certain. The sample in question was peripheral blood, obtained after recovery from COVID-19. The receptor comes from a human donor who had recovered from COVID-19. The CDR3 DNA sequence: TGTGCCAGCAGCTTAGATCTGGGCGTGGATTCACCCCTCCACTTT. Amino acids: CASSLDLGVDSPLHF. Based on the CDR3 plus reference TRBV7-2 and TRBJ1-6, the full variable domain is GAGVSQSPSNKVTEKGKDVELRCDPISGHTALYWYRQSLGQGLEFLIYFQGNSAPDKSGLPSDRFSAERTGGSVSTLTIQRTQQEDSAVYLCASSLDLGVDSPLHFGNGTRLTVT.